The entry below describes one TCR beta chain. Its target is not known. The source of the sample is a study of cytomegalovirus exposure and HLA in healthy donors. Study in general: A prior analysis found 90 million to 120 million unique TCR beta sequences from 150 million to 200 million T cells. Study-wide findings and caveats: For TCR beta chains, V- and J-gene trimming was later linked to a missense DCLRE1C variant. There were a few CMV-associated chains whose specificity for CMV antigens was confirmed in vitro.

PCR was performed using 60 Vbeta and 13 Jbeta primers. Original processing notes: In a later analysis, of about 80 million unique beta chains, roughly 9.9 million appeared in at least two donors. Sequenced by immunoSEQ multiplex PCR; TCRdb stores in-frame clones only, minus some. V and J calls and clone size are those listed in that table; D and trimming were worked out from the DNA. The sample carries over 60,000 clones, 60% to 85% recorded once. Germline lookup yields CDR1 SGHRS and CDR2 YFSETQ. After removal of 4 bases from V and 5 bases from J, the junction contained 6 bases not matched to a gene. The CDR3 is made up of 15 amino acids.

The sequence came from a man between 65 and 79 years old in good health and CMV-seronegative. The chain carries TRBV5-1 and TRBJ1-1; 12 bases line up with TRBD1. The sample consisted of PBMCs. For the CDR3, the DNA is TGCGCCAGCAGCCCGGGACAGGGGGCAGAGACTGAAGCTTTCTTT. It yields the protein CASSPGQGAETEAFF. The full variable domain, rest sourced from reference TRBV5-1 and TRBJ1-1, is KAGVTQTPRYLIKTRGQQVTLSCSPISGHRSVSWYQQTPGQGLQFLFEYFSETQRNKGNFPGRFSGRQFSNSRSEMNVSTLELGDSALYLCASSPGQGAETEAFFGQGTRLTVV.